The next 15 T cell receptor beta chains were all read from a single sample in a study of beta chain features in type 1 diabetes. Notes on the study in general: Significant though moderate, a shortening of TCRB CDR3s appeared in all four CD4+ subsets of Type 1 diabetes patients.

No antigen is known for these receptors. The investigators reverse transcribed all of the isolated RNA, so they sequenced expressed TCRB transcripts. Using immunoSEQ multiplex PCR, the repertoire was profiled, and TCRdb retains in-frame clones only, with some absent. This sample yields under 200,000 clones, of which around 8.4% are seen a single time; 0.45% to 0.6% belongs to the top ten. Sequencing used central memory CD4+ T cells from blood. These receptors were obtained from a woman aged 18-29 years with type 1 diabetes.

V gene TRBV4-3 combines with J gene TRBJ1-4; 7 positions agree with TRBD1. The CDR3 contains 15 residues. Trimming took 2 bases from V and 4 from J; bases not matched to a gene: 4. Germline CDR1 and CDR2: LGHNA and YSLEER. CDR3 DNA: TGCGCCAGCAGCCAACCCGACAGGGATAATGAAAAACTGTTTTTT. Translating gives CASSQPDRDNEKLFF.

The chain has TRBV28 and TRBJ2-5; 9 bases line up with TRBD2. This CDR3 has 16 residues. Germline loops: CDR1 MDHEN, CDR2 SYDVKM. The V gene end was trimmed by 3 bases and the J gene end by 5 bases; junction bases not matched to a gene: 10. The CDR3 loop is CASSLGRLAGLETQYF. In DNA, the CDR3 is TGTGCCAGCAGTTTGGGCCGGCTAGCGGGATTGGAGACCCAGTACTTC. Drawing the rest from reference TRBV28 and TRBJ2-5, the complete variable domain is DVKVTQSSRYLVKRTGEKVFLECVQDMDHENMFWYRQDPGLGLRLIYFSYDVKMKEKGDIPEGYSVSREKKERFSLILESASTNQTSMYLCASSLGRLAGLETQYFGPGTRLLVL.

This clone was recorded a few times. This chain uses TRBV20-1 with TRBJ1-2; D unclear. Germline V gives CDR1 DFQATT, CDR2 SNEGSKA (reference sequence). The CDR3 consists of 11 residues. The CDR3 coding sequence is TGCAGCGAGGCGGCCTACTATGGCTACACCTTC. It codes for CSEAAYYGYTF.

This clone showed up just a few times. The chain carries TRBV7-9 and TRBJ2-5; D not resolved. The CDR3 has 13 amino acids. V lost 4 bases, J lost 2 bases, and 8 bases lay in between. Germline CDR1 and CDR2: SEHNR and FQNEAQ (reference sequence). As DNA, the CDR3 is TGTGCCAGCAGCTCACTATTACAAGAGACCCAGTACTTC. Protein: CASSSLLQETQYF.

This rearrangement joins TRBV7-2 to TRBJ1-1; TRBD1 aligns across 9 bases. This CDR3 contains 16 residues. From germline, CDR1 is SGHTA and CDR2 FQGNSA. Trimming cost V 6 bases and J 0 bases; bases outside gene matches: 8. The CDR3 DNA sequence: TGTGCCAGCAGATCCGGGACAGGGAGGATGAACACTGAAGCTTTCTTT. It translates to CASRSGTGRMNTEAFF.

This clone occurred a few times. The chain couples TRBV18 to TRBJ2-7; D is possibly TRBD2 (6 bases). V was trimmed by 3 bases and J by 0 bases, leaving 12 bases between them. The CDR3 totals 15 residues. The germline gives CDR1 KGHSH, CDR2 LQKENI. The CDR3 region has the DNA TGTGCCAGCTCACCGGGGATGACTAGCTCCTACGAGCAGTACTTC. Residues: CASSPGMTSSYEQYF.

The sample holds a few counts of this clone. This chain uses TRBV4-3 with TRBJ2-5; D is possibly TRBD1 (6 bases). The CDR3 totals 14 residues. Trimming cost V 4 bases and J 2 bases, with 11 bases left between them. The germline V gene has CDR1 LGHNA and CDR2 YSLEER. The CDR3 bases are TGCGCCAGCAGCCGATACACAGGGCAAGAGACCCAGTACTTC. Amino acids: CASSRYTGQETQYF.

The CDR3 coding sequence is TGTGCCATCGCCGAAGGGGGCGCCGCTGAAAAACTGTTTTTT. Its protein product is CAIAEGGAAEKLFF. The V call is TRBV2, the J call TRBJ1-4, with 7 nucleotides matching TRBD1. V was clipped by 10 bases and J by 7 bases; unmatched bases: 12. This CDR3 has 14 residues. Germline V gene data show CDR1 as SNHLY and CDR2 as FYNNEI.

This sequence joins TRBV4-3 and TRBJ1-5, with TRBD1 identical over 8 bases. The ends lost 0 bases at V and 6 bases at J; junction bases unmatched: 7. This CDR3 contains 16 residues. Germline CDR1 and CDR2: LGHNA and YSLEER. The CDR3 spells CASSQEAGGAGQPQHF. DNA for the CDR3: TGCGCCAGCAGCCAAGAAGCAGGGGGCGCCGGTCAGCCCCAGCATTTT.

Only a few counts were recorded for this clone. The V gene is TRBV7-9, the J gene TRBJ2-5; TRBD2 matches 11 bases. The CDR3 loop spans 16 amino acids. Germline CDR1 reads SEHNR; CDR2 reads FQNEAQ (reference sequence). V was clipped by 7 bases and J by 7 bases; unmatched bases: 14. The CDR3 here is CASTPPGLAVLRTQYF. The CDR3 DNA sequence: TGTGCCAGCACTCCCCCGGGACTAGCGGTCCTACGGACCCAGTACTTC.

The J gene is TRBJ1-1, the V gene TRBV6-4; D unclear. There are 15 residues in the CDR3. V lost 5 bases and J 7 bases, leaving 20 bases between the germline ends. Germline loops: CDR1 MRHNA, CDR2 SNTAGT. The CDR3 loop is CASSRTDTSVVEAFF. In DNA, the CDR3 is TGTGCCAGCAGTCGGACTGACACATCAGTTGTTGAAGCTTTCTTT.

J is TRBJ2-3 and V is TRBV6-1, with no clear D. Germline V gene lookup returns CDR1 MNHNS and CDR2 SASEGT. The CDR3 is 15 residues long. V lost 2 bases, J lost 2 bases, and 11 bases lay in between. The CDR3, as DNA: TGTGCCAGCAGTGAATTAGCAGCCCCCACAGATACGCAGTATTTT. As protein: CASSELAAPTDTQYF.

This clone was observed a few times. The chain couples TRBV6-1 to TRBJ2-1, with 8 bases matching TRBD1. V shed 7 bases, J shed 8 bases, and the junction held 13 bases outside the gene matches. Germline CDR1 MNHNS, CDR2 SASEGT. CDR3 size: 15 residues. The CDR3 nucleotides are TGTGCCAGCATACTAGGACAGGGAGGTTTCGATGAGCAGTTCTTC. This gives the protein CASILGQGGFDEQFF.

This clone occurred a few times. This sequence joins TRBV30 and TRBJ1-4; D perhaps matches TRBD1 (5 bases). Germline V gene lookup returns CDR1 GTSNPN and CDR2 SVGIG (reference sequence). The CDR3 totals 14 residues. Deletions cut 1 base from V and 7 bases from J, with 13 bases between. In DNA, the CDR3 is TGTGCCTGGAGTGCCTTAGGGGAACGTGAAAAACTGTTTTTT. It codes for CAWSALGEREKLFF.

The rearrangement joins TRBV25-1 to TRBJ1-4; no definite D call. Per germline, CDR1 MGHDK and CDR2 SYGVNS. Trimming pared 3 bases from V and 4 bases from J, leaving 15 bases between. The CDR3 is made up of 16 amino acids. CDR3 in DNA: TGTGCCAGCAGTGAGGGCCTCGAAAGCGGTAATGAAAAACTGTTTTTT. Residues: CASSEGLESGNEKLFF.